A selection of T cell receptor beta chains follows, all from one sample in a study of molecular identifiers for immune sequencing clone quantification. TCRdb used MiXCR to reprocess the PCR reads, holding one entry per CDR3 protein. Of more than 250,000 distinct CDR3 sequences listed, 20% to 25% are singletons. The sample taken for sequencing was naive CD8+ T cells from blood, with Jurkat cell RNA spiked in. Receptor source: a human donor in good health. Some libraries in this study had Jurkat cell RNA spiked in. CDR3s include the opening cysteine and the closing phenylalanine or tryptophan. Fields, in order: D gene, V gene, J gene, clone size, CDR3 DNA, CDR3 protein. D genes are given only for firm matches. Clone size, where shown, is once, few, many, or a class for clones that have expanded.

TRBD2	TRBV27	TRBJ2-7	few	TGTGCCAGCAAAATAGCGGGAGGGCCTGGGTACGAGCAGTACTTC	CASKIAGGPGYEQYF
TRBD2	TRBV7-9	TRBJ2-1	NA	TGTGCCAGCAGCTCAACTCGGACTAGCGGGAGTTTCTACAATGAGCAGTTCTTC	CASSSTRTSGSFYNEQFF
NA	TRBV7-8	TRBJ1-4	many	TGTGCCAGCAGCTTAGTTCGATACAGGGAGGTTATCCAGTCTAATGAAAAACTGTTTTTT	CASSLVRYREVIQSNEKLFF
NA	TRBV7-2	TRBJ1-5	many	TGTGCCAGCAGTCAGCAGGAACGGTATAGCAATCAGCCCCAGCATTTT	CASSQQERYSNQPQHF
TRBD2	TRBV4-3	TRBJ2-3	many	TGCGCCAGCAGCCAAGATTTGGTAGCGGGACCAGATACGCAGTATTTT	CASSQDLVAGPDTQYF
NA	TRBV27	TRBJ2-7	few	TGTGCCAGCAGTTTCGTCGGGAACTACGAGCAGTACTTC	CASSFVGNYEQYF
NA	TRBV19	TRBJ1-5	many	TGTGCCAGTAGTTCCGGGGGGCCAGGCAATCAGCCCCAGCATTTT	CASSSGGPGNQPQHF
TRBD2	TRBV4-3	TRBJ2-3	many	TGCGCCAGCAGCCAATCTCAGACTAGCGGGGGACGCACAGATACGCAGTATTTT	CASSQSQTSGGRTDTQYF
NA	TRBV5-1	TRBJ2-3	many	TGCGCCAGCAGCTACCCGGGAGTTGGGACAGATACGCAGTATTTT	CASSYPGVGTDTQYF
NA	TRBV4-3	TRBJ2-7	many	TGCGCCAGCAGCCAAGATTCGGCCGGAGTCGGCTCCTACGAGCAGTACTTC	CASSQDSAGVGSYEQYF